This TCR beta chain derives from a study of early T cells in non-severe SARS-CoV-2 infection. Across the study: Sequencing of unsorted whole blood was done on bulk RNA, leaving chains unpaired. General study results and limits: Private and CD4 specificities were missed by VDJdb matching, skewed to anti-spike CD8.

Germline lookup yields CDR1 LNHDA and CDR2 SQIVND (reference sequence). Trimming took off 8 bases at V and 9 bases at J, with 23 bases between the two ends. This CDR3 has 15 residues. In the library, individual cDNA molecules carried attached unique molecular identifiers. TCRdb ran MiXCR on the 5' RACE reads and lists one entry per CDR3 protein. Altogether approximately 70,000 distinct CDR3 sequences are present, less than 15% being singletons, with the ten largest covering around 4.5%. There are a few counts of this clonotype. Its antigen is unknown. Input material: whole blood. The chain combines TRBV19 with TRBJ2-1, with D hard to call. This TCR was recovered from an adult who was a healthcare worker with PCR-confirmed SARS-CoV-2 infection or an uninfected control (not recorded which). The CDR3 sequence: CASRPRGRSHGEQFF. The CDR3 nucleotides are TGTGCCAGTCGCCCCCGAGGAAGGAGTCACGGTGAGCAGTTCTTC.